The source of this T cell receptor (beta chain) is a study of cytomegalovirus exposure and HLA in healthy donors. Regarding the study as a whole: A further, later analysis showed that HLA-associated TCR beta chains (compared with equally common others) were more clonally expanded.

On this clone: Its matching antigen is unknown.

Germline lookup yields CDR1 SGDLS and CDR2 YYNGEE. The CDR3 is 15 residues long. V was cut by 1 base and J by 0 bases, with 10 bases left in between. This cohort consisted of healthy bone marrow donors. Primers: 60 Vbeta forward and 13 Jbeta reverse. Generated by immunoSEQ multiplex PCR, the TCRdb table keeps only in-frame clones and is missing some. The sample carries some 150,000 clones, roughly three quarters recorded once. This clonotype originated in a middle-aged woman in good health and CMV-seropositive. This chain joins TRBV9 and TRBJ1-2; no clear D. The specimen was PBMCs. The CDR3 DNA reads TGTGCCAGCAGCGTATGGTCTGGAGCTAACTATGGCTACACCTTC. Amino acid sequence: CASSVWSGANYGYTF.